The clone carrying this T cell receptor beta chain was seen ten or more times. The antigen is unknown. These data originate in a study of metastatic and nonmetastatic thyroid tumors. Study overall: Repertoires of blood and of tissue (tumor or nodule) from malignant and benign thyroid patients were compared. The study, taken as a whole, reports: Patients with malignant thyroid tumors reportedly had significantly higher TCR beta diversity than those with benign nodules, in blood and tumor.

Original analysis: For papillary thyroid cancer, a distant-metastasis classifier was constructed from CDR3 differences observed across clinicopathological groups. TCRdb re-called clones via MiXCR from the PCR reads. In this record, the V and J calls reflect TCRdb's handling and not the investigators' own analysis. The sample holds about 32,000 clones; around 19% are singletons and the top ten take 6.5% to 8%. Thyroid surgery was performed in patients who had received no treatment beforehand. The ends were cut back, 3 bases at V and 5 bases at J, with 13 bases in the middle. The germline CDR1 and CDR2 sequences are ENHRY and SYGVKD. This CDR3 has 14 amino acids.

The chain joins TRBV10-3 to TRBJ2-5, with no clear D. The receptor comes from a female donor with papillary thyroid cancer or a benign thyroid nodule (not recorded which). Some clones in this sample may be carry-over from other donors' samples. The source material was blood. In nucleotides, the CDR3 is TGTGCCATCAGTGAAAACGGGCCTCCGGAGACCCAGTACTTC. This gives the protein CAISENGPPETQYF.